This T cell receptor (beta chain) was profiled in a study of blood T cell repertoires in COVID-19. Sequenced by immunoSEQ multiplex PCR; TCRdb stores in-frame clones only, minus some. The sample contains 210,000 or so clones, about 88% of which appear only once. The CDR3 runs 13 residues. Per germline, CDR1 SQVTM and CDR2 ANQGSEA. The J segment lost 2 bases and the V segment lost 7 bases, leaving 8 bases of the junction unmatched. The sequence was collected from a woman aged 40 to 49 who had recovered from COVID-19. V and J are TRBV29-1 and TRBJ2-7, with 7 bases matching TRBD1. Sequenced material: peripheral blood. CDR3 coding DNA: TGCAGCGCCTCGACAGGGAGCCCCTACGAGCAGTACTTC. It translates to CSASTGSPYEQYF.